This TCR beta chain was profiled in a study of cytomegalovirus exposure and HLA in healthy donors. Study conclusions and caveats: The authors later found most CMV-associated TCR beta chains appeared HLA-restricted. Researchers catalogued under 200 TCR beta chains as cytomegalovirus-associated.

In regard to this clone: Antigen: not known.

PCR was performed using 60 Vbeta and 13 Jbeta primers. Generated by immunoSEQ multiplex PCR, the TCRdb table keeps only in-frame clones and is missing some. The sample records 270,000 or so clones, nearly 95% being singletons. Germline lookup yields CDR1 SGDLS and CDR2 YYNGEE. The germline V and J ends were trimmed by 4 bases and 6 bases, with 17 bases remaining between them. This CDR3 region has 15 residues. The chain combines TRBV9 with TRBJ1-5; D perhaps matches TRBD1 (5 bases). Sequencing input: PBMCs. This clonotype originated in a girl aged 2-10 years in good health and CMV-seronegative. The CDR3 loop is CASSPEPGWAQPQHF. DNA of the CDR3: TGTGCCAGCAGCCCCGAGCCAGGGTGGGCTCAGCCCCAGCATTTT.